The T cell receptor beta chain under discussion was sequenced for a study of technical replicates of blood from several donors. Trimming took 2 bases from V and 2 from J, leaving 17 bases between them. The CDR3 totals 16 residues. CDR1 is SGHRS, CDR2 YFSETQ, per germline. Repertoires were generated with immunoSEQ multiplex PCR, while TCRdb's copy carries only in-frame clones and drops some. The table lists 65,000 to 95,000 clones, 95% to 98% of them singletons. The source is a human donor in good health. Sequenced: T cells isolated from PBMCs. The V gene is TRBV5-1, the J gene TRBJ2-7, with D perhaps matching TRBD1 (7 bases). This CDR3 is CASSFAGGTPPYEQYF. The CDR3 nucleotides read TGCGCCAGCAGCTTTGCAGGGGGGACTCCCCCCTACGAGCAGTACTTC.